Presented here are 5 T cell receptor beta chains from one specimen sequenced in a study of blood T cell repertoires in COVID-19. This table comes from immunoSEQ multiplex PCR, and its TCRdb copy is limited to in-frame clones, with some not included. The table has about 34,000 clones, around nine tenths seen once. The sample taken for sequencing was peripheral blood. All receptors derive from a human donor with active COVID-19. The donor label of this sample is uncertain.

This chain joins TRBV21-1 and TRBJ2-7; the D call in the table, TRBD1, was not verified against the DNA. TRBV21-1 is reported as a pseudogene. The length of the CDR3 is 14 residues. The CDR3 coding sequence is TGTGCCAGCATCCGACAGGGGGTCCCCTACGAGCAGTACTTC. Amino acid sequence: CASIRQGVPYEQYF.

The J gene is TRBJ1-3, the V gene TRBV9; D is possibly TRBD1 (6 bases). The germline V gene has CDR1 SGDLS and CDR2 YYNGEE. Trimming removed 8 bases from V and 3 bases from J, with 18 bases in between. The CDR3 is 15 amino acids. For the CDR3, the DNA is TGTGCCAGTAGTTTACAGGGTGTCTTTGGAAACACCATATATTTT. This encodes CASSLQGVFGNTIYF.

The chain employs TRBV4-1 and TRBJ2-3; TRBD2 matches 7 bases. The CDR3 consists of 17 residues. V was pared by 6 bases and J by 1 base, with 13 bases of the junction left unmatched. CDR1 and CDR2 from the germline V gene are MGHRA and YSYEKL. CDR3 amino acids: CASSPDGGRYRTDTQYF. CDR3 in DNA: TGCGCCAGCAGTCCGGACGGGGGGAGATACCGCACAGATACGCAGTATTTT.

This clone appeared once. V usage is TRBV18 and J usage is TRBJ2-1; 7 bases map to TRBD1. CDR3 length equals 18 residues. V shed 8 bases, J shed 0 bases, and the junction held 16 bases outside the gene matches. Germline CDR1 is KGHSH and CDR2 is LQKENI. The CDR3 nucleotides are TGTGCCAGCCTAACGAGTCAGAGACAGGGCGGCTCCTACAATGAGCAGTTCTTC. The encoded protein is CASLTSQRQGGSYNEQFF.

The chain carries TRBV6-6 and TRBJ2-5, with 11 bases lining up with TRBD2. The germline CDR1 and CDR2 sequences are MNHNY and SVGAGI (reference sequence). The CDR3 is 15 residues long. With V trimmed by 1 base and J by 5 bases, 3 bases remained unmatched. CDR3 in DNA: TGTGCCAGCAGTTACTTAGCGGGGGGGTTGGAGACCCAGTACTTC. It specifies CASSYLAGGLETQYF.